This T cell receptor beta chain stems from a study of CD8 T cells in ankylosing spondylitis. Findings and limits, study-wide: A TCR beta motif made of several highly homologous variants seemed typical of ankylosing spondylitis blood.

The authors made TCR beta libraries by quantitative 5'-RACE with molecular barcodes. TCRdb passed the 5' RACE reads through MiXCR, listing each CDR3 protein once. This sample yields approximately 350,000 distinct CDR3 sequences, of which roughly 14% are seen a single time; 1.1% belongs to the top ten. As concerns this clonotype: Its antigen is undetermined.

The sequence came from a male donor with ankylosing spondylitis or in good health (not recorded which). The specimen sequenced was blood, either unsorted or a sorted T cell fraction (not recorded which).

The CDR3 loop reads CATSETGPRTGELFF. CDR3 DNA: TGTGCCACCAGTGAGACCGGGCCCCGAACCGGGGAGCTGTTTTTT. The V gene is TRBV24-1, the J gene TRBJ2-2; no clear D gene. CDR1 and CDR2 from the germline V gene are KGHDR and SFDVKD. The CDR3 sequence is 15 residues long. V shed 4 bases and J shed 5 bases, with 13 bases lying between them.